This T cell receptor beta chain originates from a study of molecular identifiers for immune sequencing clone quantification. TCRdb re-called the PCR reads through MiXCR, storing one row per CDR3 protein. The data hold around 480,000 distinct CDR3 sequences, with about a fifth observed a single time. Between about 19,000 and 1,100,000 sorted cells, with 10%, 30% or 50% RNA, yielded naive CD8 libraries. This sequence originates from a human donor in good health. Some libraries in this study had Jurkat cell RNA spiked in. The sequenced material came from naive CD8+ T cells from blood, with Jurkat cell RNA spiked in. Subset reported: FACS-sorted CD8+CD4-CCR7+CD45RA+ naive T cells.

CDR3: CATSDLAPNTGELFF. CDR3 DNA: TGTGCCACCAGTGATTTGGCCCCGAACACCGGGGAGCTGTTTTTT. The chain recombines TRBV24-1 with TRBJ2-2; unclear D gene. Between the trimmed V and J ends, which lost 0 bases and 0 bases, there was a span of 4 bases. The CDR3 has 15 residues. CDR1 and CDR2 from the germline V gene are KGHDR and SFDVKD.